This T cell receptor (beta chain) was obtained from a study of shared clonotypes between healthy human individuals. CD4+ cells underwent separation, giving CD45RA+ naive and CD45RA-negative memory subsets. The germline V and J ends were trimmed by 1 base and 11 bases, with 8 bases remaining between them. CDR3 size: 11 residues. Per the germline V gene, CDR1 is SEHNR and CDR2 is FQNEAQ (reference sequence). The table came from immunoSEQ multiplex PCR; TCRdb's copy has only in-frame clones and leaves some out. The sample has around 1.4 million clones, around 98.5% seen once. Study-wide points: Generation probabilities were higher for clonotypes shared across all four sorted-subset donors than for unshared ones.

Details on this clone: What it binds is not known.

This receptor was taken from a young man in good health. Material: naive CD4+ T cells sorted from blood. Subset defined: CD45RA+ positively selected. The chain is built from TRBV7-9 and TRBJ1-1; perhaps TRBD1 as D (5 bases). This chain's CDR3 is CASSLEGTAFF. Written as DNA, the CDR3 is TGTGCCAGCAGCTTAGAAGGGACCGCTTTCTTT.